Below, 8 T cell receptor beta chains from the same sample are listed, as sequenced in a study of blood T cell repertoires in COVID-19. Profiling relied on immunoSEQ multiplex PCR, and the TCRdb table lists in-frame clones only, not all of them. The sample includes under 60,000 clones, about 92% of them seen just once. Sequences were obtained from peripheral blood. These TCRs come from a human donor in a cohort sampled during active COVID-19.

The chain carries TRBV5-6 and TRBJ1-6; 10 nucleotides line up with TRBD1. The CDR3 loop spans 16 amino acids. The V gene's germline CDR1 is SGHDT and CDR2 YYEEEE. V trimming: 4 bases; J trimming: 6 bases; junction bases outside the gene matches: 7. CDR3 amino acids: CASSIDRGRINSPLHF. DNA of the CDR3: TGTGCCAGCAGCATCGACAGGGGGCGTATTAATTCACCCCTCCACTTT. Using reference TRBV5-6 and TRBJ1-6 for the parts outside the CDR3, the full variable domain is DAGVTQSPTHLIKTRGQQVTLRCSPKSGHDTVSWYQQALGQGPQFIFQYYEEEERQRGNFPDRFSGHQFPNYSSELNVNALLLGDSALYLCASSIDRGRINSPLHFGNGTRLTVT.

This sequence joins TRBV4-1 and TRBJ1-1; TRBD1 is a possible D gene (5 bases). V dropped 5 bases and J dropped 4 bases, with 17 bases sitting between them. The CDR3 contains 15 residues. Germline CDR1 is MGHRA and CDR2 is YSYEKL. CDR3 amino acids: CASSIMVLQGTEAFF. CDR3 in DNA: TGCGCCAGCAGCATTATGGTCCTGCAGGGCACTGAAGCTTTCTTT.

This chain links TRBV7-3 with TRBJ2-6; 8 bases are shared with TRBD1. Germline CDR1 SGHTA, CDR2 FQGTGA. J gave up 0 bases and V 2 bases, and 12 bases lay outside the gene matches. The CDR3 sequence is 20 residues long. The CDR3 loop reads CASSLVGSGQGASGANVLTF. The CDR3 DNA follows: TGTGCCAGCAGCTTAGTAGGGTCCGGACAGGGAGCCTCTGGGGCCAACGTCCTGACTTTC.

The chain has TRBV19 and TRBJ1-1, with TRBD1 matching over 8 bases. CDR3 length: 12 residues. Germline CDR1 LNHDA, CDR2 SQIVND (reference sequence). V shed 6 bases and J 7 bases; nucleotides not matched to a gene: 4. CDR3 nucleotides: TGTGCCAGTAGCAGGACAGGGAGTGAAGCTTTCTTT. Amino acid sequence: CASSRTGSEAFF.

The chain joins TRBV24-1 to TRBJ2-7, with 7 bases lining up with TRBD1. The CDR3 consists of 13 residues. With V trimmed by 1 base and J by 5 bases, 1 base remained unmatched. Per germline, CDR1 KGHDR and CDR2 SFDVKD. The CDR3 is CATSDFTGDEQYF. CDR3 DNA sequence: TGTGCCACCAGTGATTTCACAGGGGACGAGCAGTACTTC.

V is TRBV6-5 and J is TRBJ2-7, with 9 bases matching TRBD1. Germline V lookup: CDR1 MNHEY, CDR2 SVGAGI. This CDR3 region has 14 residues. Trimming took 6 bases from V and 1 from J; bases not matched to a gene: 4. In DNA, the CDR3 is TGTGCCAGCAGGGGGGACAGGGAATCCTACGAGCAGTACTTC. Its protein product is CASRGDRESYEQYF.

V is TRBV28 and J is TRBJ1-2; TRBD1 agrees at 9 bases. V was clipped by 6 bases and J by 3 bases; unmatched bases: 8. The CDR3 spans 15 residues. The V gene's germline CDR1 is MDHEN and CDR2 SYDVKM. DNA for the CDR3: TGTGCCAGCAGGGGACCGGGACAGGGCGACTATGGCTACACCTTC. Its protein is CASRGPGQGDYGYTF.

This chain links TRBV14 with TRBJ2-7, with D maybe TRBD2 (6 bases). Germline-derived CDR1 and CDR2 are SGHDN and FVKESK. V lost 5 bases to trimming and J lost 6 bases, with 14 bases between them. The CDR3 has 13 amino acids. CDR3: CASSLRGDGEQYF. CDR3 nucleotide sequence: TGTGCCAGCAGCTTGCGGGGCGACGGCGAGCAGTACTTC.